The 8 T cell receptor beta chains listed next were all sequenced from one sample in a study of cytomegalovirus exposure and HLA in healthy donors. The PCR ran on 60 Vbeta and 13 Jbeta primers. Generated by immunoSEQ multiplex PCR, the TCRdb table keeps only in-frame clones and is missing some. The profile shows 77,000 or so clones, 70% to 85% of them singletons. The sequenced sample consisted of PBMCs. These receptors came from a woman between 40 and 50 years old in good health and CMV-seronegative.

The chain carries TRBV28 and TRBJ1-1; 12 bases are a match to TRBD1. V shed 6 bases, J shed 5 bases, and the junction held 19 bases outside the gene matches. The CDR3 covers 19 residues. CDR1 MDHEN and CDR2 SYDVKM come from the germline V gene. The CDR3 bases are TGTGCCAGCAGGAACGCGGGACAGGGGGCATCAGATCAGGGAACTGAAGCTTTCTTT. Translating it yields CASRNAGQGASDQGTEAFF.

This clone was seen a single time. The gene calls are TRBV29-1 and TRBJ2-3; D is possibly TRBD1 (6 bases). Germline assignment: CDR1 SQVTM and CDR2 ANQGSEA. Trimming removed 7 bases from V and 0 bases from J, with 20 bases in between. The CDR3 extends over 16 amino acids. The CDR3 DNA reads TGCAGCGCCAGGGGAATGATTGCTTCTAGCACAGATACGCAGTATTTT. Translated: CSARGMIASSTDTQYF.

This rearrangement joins TRBV15 to TRBJ1-5; D ambiguous. V lost 0 bases to trimming and J lost 3 bases, with 9 bases between them. The CDR3 loop spans 15 amino acids. Germline CDR1 and CDR2: LNHNV and YYDKDF (reference sequence). The CDR3 DNA reads TGTGCCACCAGCAGAGATTCCCACTCCAATCAGCCCCAGCATTTT. Translation: CATSRDSHSNQPQHF.

The rearrangement links TRBV15 to TRBJ1-5, with D tentatively TRBD1 (5 bases). The CDR3 is 14 residues long. V was trimmed by 1 base and J by 11 bases, leaving 15 bases between them. Germline V gives CDR1 LNHNV, CDR2 YYDKDF (reference sequence). The CDR3 DNA reads as TGTGCCACCAGCAGAGGTGGGGCCGGGGGAGCCCAGCATTTT. This translates into CATSRGGAGGAQHF.

This clone was observed once. V and J are TRBV19 and TRBJ2-4; perhaps TRBD1 as D (6 bases). CDR1 LNHDA and CDR2 SQIVND come from the germline V gene (reference sequence). This CDR3 comprises 16 residues. The germline V and J ends were trimmed by 3 bases and 3 bases, with 15 bases remaining between them. CDR3 protein: CASSMRQGSDKNIQYF. CDR3 coding DNA: TGTGCCAGTAGTATGAGGCAGGGGTCTGACAAAAACATTCAGTACTTC.

The gene calls are TRBV6-1 and TRBJ2-7, with D tentatively TRBD1 (5 bases). Trimming shortened V by 2 bases and J by 4 bases, and 15 bases separated the two germline ends. The germline V gene has CDR1 MNHNS and CDR2 SASEGT. The CDR3 length is 15 residues. The CDR3 loop reads CASSEWQGGPYEQYF. CDR3 in DNA: TGTGCCAGCAGTGAATGGCAGGGCGGCCCATACGAGCAGTACTTC.

This chain links TRBV30 with TRBJ1-5, with D perhaps TRBD1 (5 bases). Trimming left V 2 bases short and J 0 bases short, with 11 bases between. The CDR3 consists of 15 residues. Germline V lookup: CDR1 GTSNPN, CDR2 SVGIG (reference sequence). CDR3 protein: CAWSSDRISNQPQHF. The CDR3 DNA is TGTGCCTGGAGTAGCGACAGAATTAGCAATCAGCCCCAGCATTTT. The full variable domain, in which reference TRBV30 and TRBJ1-5 provide the parts outside the CDR3, is SQTIHQWPATLVQPVGSPLSLECTVEGTSNPNLYWYRQAAGRGLQLLFYSVGIGQISSEVPQNLSASRPQDRQFILSSKKLLLSDSGFYLCAWSSDRISNQPQHFGDGTRLSIL.

This chain joins TRBV5-1 and TRBJ1-1, with D possibly TRBD1 on 5 matching bases. Trimming cost V 2 bases and J 1 base, with 6 bases left between them. In germline, CDR1 is SGHRS, CDR2 YFSETQ. This CDR3 region has 13 residues. In DNA, the CDR3 is TGCGCCAGCAGCTTTACAGGGAACACTGAAGCTTTCTTT. It translates to CASSFTGNTEAFF.